The text below deals with one T cell receptor (beta chain). Its target is unknown. This record comes from a study of cytomegalovirus exposure and HLA in healthy donors. General observations from the study: Sequencing likely produced, as an artifact, a cluster of highly shared sequence variants. Analysis was carried out at a later point, and it linked a missense DCLRE1C variant to TCR beta V- and J-gene trimming.

The length of the CDR3 is 16 residues. The germline V gene encodes CDR1 SGHDN and CDR2 FVKESK. With V trimmed by 4 bases and J by 1 base, 9 bases remained unmatched. 60 Vbeta and 13 Jbeta primers were used in PCR. Produced via immunoSEQ multiplex PCR; TCRdb's table is partial and in-frame only. Of 200,000 to 250,000 clones in the sample, 70% to 80% were seen once. The V gene is TRBV14, the J gene TRBJ2-5, with 7 bases fitting TRBD1. The sample comprised PBMCs. The source of this sequence is a girl aged 2-10 years in good health and CMV-seronegative. The CDR3 DNA reads TGTGCCAGCAGCCTCAGAGGGGGCGCAAGCCAAGAGACCCAGTACTTC. Amino acids: CASSLRGGASQETQYF.